The rows below give T cell receptor beta chains drawn from one sample of a study of cytomegalovirus exposure and HLA in healthy donors. Assay used: immunoSEQ multiplex PCR; TCRdb lists only in-frame clones, some missing. The repertoire holds 150,000 to 200,000 clones, with around 77% as singletons. The sample was PBMCs. The receptors here all came from a woman in her thirties or forties in good health and CMV-seronegative. The CDR3 runs from the conserved cysteine through the conserved F or W. The D gene is left open where the match is weak. Size is omitted from some rows. Given values are once, few, many or a class for expanded clones.

clone_size,d_call,j_call,v_call,cdr3_nt,cdr3_aa
-,TRBD1,TRBJ1-1,TRBV2,TGTGCCAGCAGTGAGTTTGGGACAGATAACACTGAAGCTTTCTTT,CASSEFGTDNTEAFF
few,TRBD1,TRBJ1-5,TRBV5-1,TGCGCCAGCAGCTTGGGGGGACAGTTCAATCAGCCCCAGCATTTT,CASSLGGQFNQPQHF
once,-,TRBJ2-7,TRBV28,TGTGCCAGCAGTTCTGACAGAGGCGAGCAGTACTTC,CASSSDRGEQYF
few,TRBD1,TRBJ1-1,TRBV2,TGTGCCAGCAGGGCGGGGACAGGTTACGTGGAACCCGAAGCTTTCTTT,CASRAGTGYVEPEAFF
once,TRBD1,TRBJ2-2,TRBV6-4,TGTGCCAGCAGTGACCCCCGACAGGGGGACACCGGGGAGCTGTTTTTT,CASSDPRQGDTGELFF
-,TRBD1,TRBJ2-5,TRBV5-1,TGCGCCAGCAGCTCGGGAACAGGGGGGATAAAGACCCAGTACTTC,CASSSGTGGIKTQYF
-,-,TRBJ1-4,TRBV30,TGTGCCTGGAGTGTATTTAAGGGGGAAAAACTGTTTTTT,CAWSVFKGEKLFF
few,-,TRBJ1-2,TRBV2,TGTGCCAGCAGAGATTCTCTAACAGGGTATTATGGCTACACCTTC,CASRDSLTGYYGYTF
-,TRBD2,TRBJ2-7,TRBV28,TGTGCCAGCAGTTTAGGACTAGCGGTTTACGAGCAGTACTTC,CASSLGLAVYEQYF
few,-,TRBJ1-3,TRBV5-1,TGCGCCAGCAGCTCCGGGGGTGCCTCTGGAAACACCATATATTTT,CASSSGGASGNTIYF
-,TRBD1,TRBJ1-1,TRBV7-9,TGTTCCAGCAGCCTCTCGACAGGGGCGAACACTGAAGCTTTCTTT,CSSSLSTGANTEAFF
-,TRBD1,TRBJ2-2,TRBV7-8,TGTGCCAGCAGCTCGCCGGGACAGGGTTCCGGGGAGCTGTTTTTT,CASSSPGQGSGELFF
-,TRBD1,TRBJ1-1,TRBV28,TGTGCCAGCAGTTTAGAACATTCCGGGACAGGGAGAGTGAACACTGAAGCTTTCTTT,CASSLEHSGTGRVNTEAFF
-,-,TRBJ1-1,TRBV6-5,TGTGCCAGCAGTGACTCGCGGGGGAGTTTCACTGAAGCTTTCTTT,CASSDSRGSFTEAFF
-,TRBD2,TRBJ2-1,TRBV2,TGTGCCAGCAGTTCGGGACTAGGAGACAATGAGCAGTTCTTC,CASSSGLGDNEQFF
-,TRBD1,TRBJ1-3,TRBV30,TGTGCCTGGAGTGTAGGGGACAGGAGGACTGGAAACACCATATATTTT,CAWSVGDRRTGNTIYF
-,TRBD1,TRBJ2-1,TRBV19,TGTGCCAGTAGTAACACAGGGGGCCCTTACAATGAGCAGTTCTTC,CASSNTGGPYNEQFF
few,TRBD1,TRBJ2-2,TRBV29-1,TGCAGCGCCGGAGGTGGGACAGGGGCCGGGGAGCTGTTTTTT,CSAGGGTGAGELFF
-,TRBD2,TRBJ2-3,TRBV27,TGTGCCAGTCGACTTCTAGCGGGGGGGGCAGATACGCAGTATTTT,CASRLLAGGADTQYF
-,TRBD1,TRBJ2-2,TRBV7-3,TGTGCCAGCAGCGGGACAGGGGGCACCGGGGAGCTGTTTTTT,CASSGTGGTGELFF
-,-,TRBJ1-2,TRBV29-1,TGCAGCGTCCAAGGGGGTGTCAGGGGATATGGCTACACCTTC,CSVQGGVRGYGYTF
-,TRBD1,TRBJ2-1,TRBV7-9,TGTGCCAGCAGCTGGAGGACAGGGGGTGAGCAGTTCTTC,CASSWRTGGEQFF
-,TRBD1,TRBJ1-2,TRBV18,TGTGCCAGCTCAACCGGACAGGGGCTGGGTGGCTACACCTTC,CASSTGQGLGGYTF
-,-,TRBJ1-1,TRBV6-5,TGTGCCAGCACCCAGGGTAATGAGGCTTTCTTT,CASTQGNEAFF
few,-,TRBJ1-5,TRBV15,TGTGCCACCAGCAGAGAAAAATATAGCAATCAGCCCCAGCATTTT,CATSREKYSNQPQHF
-,TRBD1,TRBJ1-2,TRBV10-3,TGTGCCATCAGCGACAGGGGGCGAGATAGTGGCTACACCTTC,CAISDRGRDSGYTF
-,TRBD2,TRBJ2-5,TRBV5-1,TGCGCCAGCAGCTTGGAGAGCGGGAGGGAGACCCAGTACTTC,CASSLESGRETQYF
-,TRBD2,TRBJ2-3,TRBV9,TGTGCCAGCAGCCGTAGCGGGAGTGTCTCAGATACGCAGTATTTT,CASSRSGSVSDTQYF
-,TRBD2,TRBJ2-7,TRBV11-3,TGTGCCAGCAGCGGCGGGGGTCCCGAGCAGTACTTC,CASSGGGPEQYF
-,-,TRBJ2-7,TRBV5-4,TGTGCCAGCAGCTTGGAGGGCAGGGAAGGGGAGCAGTACTTC,CASSLEGREGEQYF
-,TRBD1,TRBJ2-1,TRBV6-1,TGTGCCAGCACTGAACGAGTGGGACAGGGATACAATGAGCAGTTCTTC,CASTERVGQGYNEQFF
few,-,TRBJ1-1,TRBV10-1,TGCGCCAGCAGTGGGGTACACAGGCCTTTAAACACTGAAGCTTTCTTT,CASSGVHRPLNTEAFF